What follows is one T cell receptor beta chain and its context. Its target antigen remains unknown. No base quality information exists; no much larger clone differs at one position. Library preparation employed the immunoSEQ multiplex PCR assay. For the multiplex PCR, a mixture combining 60 forward primers for TCR Vbeta segments and 13 reverse primers for TCR Jbeta segments was used. A multiplex PCR assay on genomic DNA amplified the CDR3 region of rearranged TCR beta genes. The amplified TCR beta libraries were sequenced on the Illumina HiSeq System as 87-base-pair reads. On the authors' methods: A later analysis counted 65 million to 90 million unique TCR beta chains across the approximately 700 repertoires, and roughly 11 million of these chains were shared by at least two donors. A nearest-neighbor algorithm error-corrected the raw reads and collapsed the reads into unique sequences, merging closely related sequences to remove PCR and sequencing errors. To assign V, D and J gene segments, CDR3 sequences were aligned to IMGT reference sequences. For a sequence to be retained, a match of at least six nucleotides to both a V gene segment and a J gene segment was required. A rearrangement counted as productive if the CDR3 had no stop codons and remained in frame with V and J, and every other rearrangement counted as non-productive. Following IMGT convention, CDR3 was defined as the stretch from the second conserved V-encoded cysteine to the conserved J-encoded phenylalanine. The earlier analysis of roughly 590 of the donors excluded sequences that lacked an unambiguous match to a single V gene segment. In an earlier analysis of 450 to 750 of the donors, a V segment was called functional when productive rearrangements were above 56.7%, and segregating when the standard deviation between donors exceeded 5%. To diagnose cytomegalovirus status from the catalog of TCR beta chain sequences, a statistical classification framework was built. In a later analysis, TCR nucleotide sequences were compared against IMGT/GENE-DB human TR gene sequences so that V and J genes could be assigned. In a later analysis, CDR3 sequences and most-parsimonious VDJ recombination scenarios were assigned using the TCRdist pipeline. In a later analysis, every TCR beta chain was defined by the combination of its CDR3 amino acid sequence and its V-gene family, and reads without a unique V-gene family were dropped. As a way to deal with suspected cross-contamination and a sequencing artifact, a later analysis dropped 640 or so nucleotide sequences that were highly shared and had low generation probability. In a later analysis, a clonal expansion index for each public chain was calculated from normalized within-repertoire ranks of inferred template counts. A later analysis computed generation probabilities with a VDJ recombination model fitted to out-of-frame rearrangements, and checked the results against IGoR. In a later analysis, TCR-TCR, TCR-HLA and TCR-CMV co-occurrence was scored with hypergeometric tests, and a repertoire-size bias correction was applied to TCR pairs. A later analysis estimated false discovery rates by permuting HLA or CMV assignments 20 times. In a later analysis, co-occurring TCRs were grouped with DBSCAN, and TCRdist sequence similarity was added when clustering was performed within HLA-allele-positive subsets. Repertoires with fewer than 30,000 or more than 120,000 public chains were left out of co-occurrence clustering, as were four to six repertoires with anomalous nucleotide sharing. TCRdb holds this immuneACCESS table with in-frame rearrangements only. Some clones are missing; in checked studies, unresolved V genes explain under half, and the rest has no known cause. V, J and clone size derive from that table, while D and trimming were established from the DNA sequence. This sample gives over 150,000 clones in total; over 65% of them show up just once. The top ten hold 0.08% to 0.1% of the sample.

The cohort consisted of 600 to 750 healthy bone marrow donors. At the time of sampling, every cohort member was nominally healthy, though immune exposures that went unrecorded were likely present. The donor was CMV seronegative and was included in the group of under 450 seronegative cohort members. Each donor provided a peripheral blood sample, and peripheral blood mononuclear cells were used for TCR beta sequencing. The Qiagen DNeasy Blood Extraction Kit was used to extract genomic DNA from the blood cell samples. The record originates from a study of cytomegalovirus exposure and HLA in healthy donors (dated by TCRdb to 2016 to 2017). Background on the whole study: In an earlier analysis of under 750 of the donors, less than 350 Gb of sequence data and 90 million to 120 million unique TCR beta sequences from some 170 million T cells were reported. Roughly 300 gigabases of sequencing data and around 88 million unique TCR sequences made up an early release that covered over 550 HLA-typed donors. Of the roughly 420 genotyped donors, more than 75% were placed in the genetic ancestry cluster associated with self-reported Caucasian donors. The aim of the study was to test whether cataloging public T cell receptors could identify signatures of past pathogen exposure. The study profiled the T cell repertoires of 666 subjects by immunosequencing and related them to cytomegalovirus serostatus. Besides the first cohort of hundreds of subjects, a separate validation cohort made up of around 120 different subjects was used. To predict cytomegalovirus infection status, the study brought together high-throughput TCR immunosequencing, statistical association of individual TCRs with disease status, and machine learning. In a later analysis, previously published TCR beta repertoires from 666 donors were re-analyzed and high-resolution HLA genotyping was added so that TCR occurrence patterns could be studied. Rather than drawing on any new phenotypic data, the later analysis identified candidate immune exposures from TCR beta sequences and the way those sequences occurred across donors. In an earlier analysis of roughly 600 of the donors, high-throughput TCR beta sequencing was used to judge whether each TCR beta V gene segment behaved as functional or pseudogenic. Alongside the repertoire data, information on donor age, sex, ethnicity and CMV serostatus was compiled. A later genetic analysis used genome-wide SNP genotypes for about 60% of the roughly 700 donors, treating that subset as a discovery cohort. Every repertoire in the discovery cohort had been generated on one and the same sequencing platform. HLA typing included class I and class II loci at four-digit resolution. Typing coverage differed by locus: A, B, C, DRB1 and DQB1 were typed in roughly 620-630 donors, DQA1 in about 500, DPA1 in some 610, and DPB1 in roughly 470. A handful of DR-DQ haplotypes were handled as single units for association and clustering because linkage in the cohort was strong. On average, around 200,000 unique TCR beta nucleotide sequences were sequenced per donor among about 400 genotyped donors of the cohort, with 15% to 20% of those sequences being non-productive.

Findings and caveats that apply to the study as a whole: Correlated functional status among segregating V segments might be attributable to linkage disequilibrium, but an unknown experimental factor could not be ruled out. Assigning TCR associations to individual alleles was difficult when HLA alleles, especially DR and DQ, strongly co-occurred. Some IMGT-functional V segments, including TRBV6-2 and TRBV6-3, could not be told apart with the 87-base-pair reads, so those segments were excluded. A group of highly shared sequence variants was considered likely to be a technical artifact of the sequencing pipeline. According to a later analysis, TCR association rates differed among HLA loci, with DRB1 alleles showing the most associated TCRs and HLA-C alleles showing the fewest. Specific HLA alleles were associated with more than 15,000 TCR beta sequences at a false discovery rate of 0.05 in a later analysis. For the cohort, immune exposure information was limited to CMV serostatus. According to a later analysis, most CMV-associated TCR beta chains appeared to be HLA-restricted, and the HLA associations seemed to be driven largely by CMV exposure. This cohort had only TCR beta chains sequenced, and the lack of alpha or paired-chain data limited which features could be detected. An earlier analysis of around 540 of the donors showed that most TCR beta V segments appeared in productive rearrangements either about 90% or about 30% of the time, which broadly matched IMGT annotations. In both the original and validation cohorts, the classifier was reported to diagnose cytomegalovirus status with high specificity and sensitivity. It was suggested by the authors that the approach could potentially be generalized to other disease states and immunological phenotypes. Across donors, most TCR sequences were observed very rarely, whereas some public TCRs were present in many individuals. HLA typing was unavailable for some donors at each locus, so association tests used only the typed subset. In vitro tests confirmed that a few of the cytomegalovirus-associated TCR beta chains recognize cytomegalovirus antigens. A further reported finding was that TCR beta sequences accurately predicted the HLA-A and HLA-B alleles for most subjects in the first cohort. Sequencing depth was assumed to be roughly uniform across donors in the presence/absence analyses, though that assumption may not hold. In a later analysis, several top co-occurrence clusters were reported to appear linked to parvovirus B19, influenza, CMV and Epstein-Barr virus. A later genetic analysis reported fewer N-insertions in productive TCRs among donors in an Asian-associated ancestry cluster than the roughly 700-donor mean. In a later analysis, HLA-associated TCR beta chains showed more clonal expansion and lower generation probabilities than non-associated chains that were equally common. In the study, 164 TCR beta chains were listed as associated with cytomegalovirus. V-gene and J-gene trimming of TCR beta chains was associated with a missense DCLRE1C variant in a later genetic analysis, and the association was replicated in an independent cohort. Because counts were too low, about 15 rarely observed V segments, including chromosome 9 orphons, were left out of the earlier analysis of 587 of the donors.

CDR1 MNHNY and CDR2 SVGAGI are derived from the germline V gene (reference sequence). V is pared back by 6 bases and J by 4 bases, with 10 bases lying between the germline termini. There are 13 amino acids in the CDR3, from cysteine to phenylalanine inclusive. The DNA shown is the 39-base CDR3, in frame from base 1. The receptor was isolated from a boy aged 2 to 10 in good health and CMV-seronegative. Recombination connected TRBV6-6 to TRBJ1-5; no D segment can be confidently identified. Source material: PBMCs. The DNA is as follows: TGTGCCAGCAGCCCTGACTTGAATCAGCCCCAGCATTTT. It translates as CASSPDLNQPQHF.